The entry that follows covers one T cell receptor (beta chain) sequence. Antigen: not known. These data originate in a study of CD8+CD57+ T cells in acquired aplastic anemia. Trimming cost V 5 bases and J 3 bases; bases outside gene matches: 5. Per the germline V gene, CDR1 is LNHNV and CDR2 is YYDKDF (reference sequence). The CDR3 sequence is 15 residues long. TCR beta VDJ combinations and CDR3 sequences were profiled from genomic DNA. TCRdb re-analysed the reads in MiXCR, keeping a single row per CDR3 protein. The data hold hundreds of thousands of distinct CDR3 sequences, with 25% to 40% observed a single time. Study-level findings and limits: Between the patient and control groups, CD8+ Simpson's diversity did not differ significantly.

Whoever was chosen for sequencing had shown CD8+CD57+ cell expansion by flow cytometry. The source material was sorted CD4+, CD8+, or CD8+CD57+ T cells (not recorded which) from PBMCs. The chain employs TRBV15 and TRBJ2-1; 9 nucleotides match TRBD1. This TCR was recovered from a human donor with aplastic anemia. The CDR3: CATSHRTGDYNEQFF. In DNA, the CDR3 is TGTGCCACCAGCCATAGGACAGGGGACTACAATGAGCAGTTCTTC.